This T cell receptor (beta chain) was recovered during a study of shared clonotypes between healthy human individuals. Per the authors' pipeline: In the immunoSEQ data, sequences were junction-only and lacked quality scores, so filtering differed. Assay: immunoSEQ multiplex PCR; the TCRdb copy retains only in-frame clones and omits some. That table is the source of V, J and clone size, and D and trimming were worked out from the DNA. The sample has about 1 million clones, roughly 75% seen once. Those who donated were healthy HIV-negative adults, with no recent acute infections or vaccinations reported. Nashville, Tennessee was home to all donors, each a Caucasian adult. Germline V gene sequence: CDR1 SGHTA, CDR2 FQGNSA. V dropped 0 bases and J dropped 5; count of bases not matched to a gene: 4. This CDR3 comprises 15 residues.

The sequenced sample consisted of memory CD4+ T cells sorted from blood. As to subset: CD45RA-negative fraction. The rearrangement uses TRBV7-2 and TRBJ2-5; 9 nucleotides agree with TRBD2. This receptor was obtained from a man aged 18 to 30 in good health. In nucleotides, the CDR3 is TGTGCCAGCAGCTTAGCGATTACTAGCGGGGAGACCCAGTACTTC. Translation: CASSLAITSGETQYF.